The 32 T cell receptor beta chains below all came from one sample that was sequenced in a study of T-cell memory formation after mild COVID-19. Via MiXCR, TCRdb re-called the 5' RACE reads, giving one row per CDR3 protein. The sample has 470,000 or so distinct CDR3 sequences, over 15% seen once. Source material: PBMCs or a T cell subset sorted from them (not recorded which). The receptors stem from a man between 18 and 29 years old who had mild COVID-19 (a few samples of this study predate the infection). Cell type and time point are not known.

The chain recombines TRBV4-1 with TRBJ1-2; D is undetermined. This CDR3 has 14 amino acids. Trimming cost V 4 bases and J 2 bases, with 11 bases left between them. CDR1 MGHRA and CDR2 YSYEKL come from the germline V gene. The CDR3 protein is CASSPYERNYGYTF. The CDR3 DNA follows: TGCGCCAGCAGCCCCTACGAGCGAAACTATGGCTACACCTTC.

In this sample, this clonotype turned up many times. This CDR3 reads CATSREGTAKNYGYTF. DNA for the CDR3: TGTGCCACCAGCAGAGAAGGGACAGCGAAAAACTATGGCTACACCTTC. The chain recombines TRBV15 with TRBJ1-2, with TRBD1 matching 7 bases. Germline-derived CDR1 and CDR2 are LNHNV and YYDKDF (reference sequence). This CDR3 is 16 amino acids long. The ends lost 0 bases at V and 2 bases at J; junction bases unmatched: 6.

The chain combines TRBV7-2 with TRBJ1-2, with 11 bases aligning to TRBD1. The junction had 6 bases not matched to a gene; V was cut back by 6 bases and J by 3 bases. From germline, CDR1 is SGHTA and CDR2 FQGNSA. The CDR3 consists of 15 residues. CDR3 amino acids: CASRYPGQGDYGYTF. The CDR3 nucleotides are TGTGCCAGCAGATATCCGGGACAGGGGGACTATGGCTACACCTTC.

In this sample, this clonotype turned up a few times. The chain couples TRBV7-9 to TRBJ1-1; D is undetermined. Germline CDR1 SEHNR, CDR2 FQNEAQ (reference sequence). V lost 6 bases and J lost 1, with 9 bases in between. This CDR3 spans 13 amino acids. Written as DNA, the CDR3 is TGTGCCAGCAGACATGACGGGAACACTGAAGCTTTCTTT. It codes for CASRHDGNTEAFF.

This sequence joins TRBV6-5 and TRBJ2-1, with D hard to call. The CDR3 has 13 residues. CDR1 and CDR2 from the germline V gene are MNHEY and SVGAGI. Trimming cost V 2 bases and J 7 bases, with 9 bases left between them. CDR3 loop: CASSYPNGNEQFF. The CDR3 bases are TGTGCCAGCAGTTACCCGAATGGGAATGAGCAGTTCTTC.

This clonotype was detected only a few times. The chain recombines TRBV5-1 with TRBJ2-7; 8 bases map to TRBD1. The germline CDR1 and CDR2 sequences are SGHRS and YFSETQ. V lost 3 bases and J lost 3; bases outside the gene matches: 8. The CDR3 runs 15 residues. The CDR3 sequence: CASSWDPTGDYEQYV. The CDR3 bases are TGCGCCAGCAGCTGGGACCCGACAGGGGACTACGAGCAGTACGTC.

This clonotype has a handful of counts. The V call is TRBV5-1, the J call TRBJ2-6; D may be TRBD1 (6 bases). This CDR3 comprises 17 residues. Germline lookup yields CDR1 SGHRS and CDR2 YFSETQ. The V end was cut by 4 bases, the J end by 0 bases, with 14 bases between. The chain's CDR3 is CASSPRDISSGANVLTF. DNA of the CDR3: TGCGCCAGCAGCCCCCGGGACATAAGCTCTGGGGCCAACGTCCTGACTTTC.

At least ten counts were recorded for this clonotype. The chain joins TRBV27 to TRBJ2-3, with no clear D. This CDR3 comprises 14 residues. With 4 bases removed from V and 2 bases from J, the gap between germline ends came to 10 bases. Germline values: CDR1 MNHEY, CDR2 SMNVEV (reference sequence). CDR3 coding DNA: TGTGCCAGCAGTTCGGCTTACAACACAGATACGCAGTATTTT. The encoded protein is CASSSAYNTDTQYF.

The chain is built from TRBV20-1 and TRBJ1-4, with TRBD1 matching over 8 bases. CDR3 size: 12 residues. Germline values: CDR1 DFQATT, CDR2 SNEGSKA (reference sequence). Germline trimming cut 7 bases from V and 7 bases from J; bases unmatched to any gene: 5. CDR3 protein: CSVSDRAEKLFF. In nucleotides, the CDR3 is TGCAGTGTTTCGGACAGGGCTGAAAAACTGTTTTTT.

This clonotype has a handful of counts. The rearrangement joins TRBV13 to TRBJ2-1; D is perhaps TRBD2 (7 bases). V gave up 6 bases and J gave up 7 bases, with 22 bases separating them. Germline CDR1 reads PRHDT; CDR2 reads FYEKMQ (reference sequence). The CDR3 covers 16 residues. CDR3 loop: CASSPGAGALGNEQFF. Here the CDR3 DNA reads TGTGCCAGCAGTCCAGGGGCGGGGGCCCTTGGGAATGAGCAGTTCTTC.

This clonotype occurred a few times. CDR3 amino acids: CASSLASGGGTDTQYF. CDR3 nucleotides: TGTGCCAGCAGCTTAGCTTCAGGGGGCGGCACAGATACGCAGTATTTT. This chain joins TRBV7-2 and TRBJ2-3; 8 bases map to TRBD1. The germline CDR1 and CDR2 sequences are SGHTA and FQGNSA. The CDR3 sequence is 16 residues long. V was clipped by 0 bases and J by 1 base; unmatched bases: 3.

This chain connects TRBV6-5 to TRBJ2-7; TRBD1 is a possible D gene (6 bases). V was clipped by 2 bases and J by 7 bases, with 15 bases between them. The CDR3 has 14 residues. The germline V gene has CDR1 MNHEY and CDR2 SVGAGI. The CDR3 spells CASSYGQGPGEQYF. The CDR3 nucleotides are TGTGCCAGCAGTTACGGGCAGGGGCCGGGGGAGCAGTACTTC.

V is TRBV7-8 and J is TRBJ1-1, with D possibly matching TRBD1 (6 bases). Trimming cost V 5 bases and J 4 bases, with 14 bases left between them. This CDR3 is built from 14 residues. The germline V gene encodes CDR1 SGHVS and CDR2 FQNEAQ. Here the CDR3 reads CASSPYREGTEAFF. In nucleotides, the CDR3 is TGTGCCAGCAGCCCATACAGGGAGGGCACTGAAGCTTTCTTT.

This clonotype was recorded at least ten times. The rearrangement links TRBV19 to TRBJ2-2, with a weak D call TRBD1 (6 bases). Trimming removed 8 bases from V and 2 bases from J, with 9 bases in between. This CDR3 is 13 amino acids long. Germline assignment: CDR1 LNHDA and CDR2 SQIVND (reference sequence). CDR3 bases: TGTGCCAGTGCAGGGGCTAACACCGGGGAGCTGTTTTTT. Translated: CASAGANTGELFF.

This clonotype was recorded at least ten times. The chain employs TRBV2 and TRBJ2-3; 7 bases are a match to TRBD2. Trimming at V came to 7 bases and at J to 5 bases, leaving 12 bases not matched to a gene. Germline lookup yields CDR1 SNHLY and CDR2 FYNNEI. This CDR3 spans 15 amino acids. The CDR3 DNA reads as TGTGCCAGCAAAAGACTAGCCTCGCGTTTAGATACGCAGTATTTT. Translating it yields CASKRLASRLDTQYF.

The table lists this clonotype with a few counts. This sequence joins TRBV7-6 and TRBJ1-1; tentative D call: TRBD1 (5 bases). The CDR3 runs to 15 residues. V was trimmed by 5 bases and J by 5 bases, leaving 18 bases between them. Germline values: CDR1 SGHVS, CDR2 FNYEAQ. Here the CDR3 DNA reads TGTGCCAGCAGCCCCAGACCGGGGCCTGGGACTGAAGCTTTCTTT. This encodes CASSPRPGPGTEAFF.

This clonotype has only a few counts. The rearrangement joins TRBV7-2 to TRBJ2-3; 9 bases line up with TRBD2. The CDR3 loop spans 20 amino acids. J lost 0 bases, V lost 0 bases, and 13 bases had no gene match. Germline assignment: CDR1 SGHTA and CDR2 FQGNSA. The CDR3 protein is CASSLAGKRGAWSSTDTQYF. The CDR3, as DNA: TGTGCCAGCAGCTTAGCCGGGAAGCGGGGGGCCTGGTCTAGCACAGATACGCAGTATTTT.

The CDR3 sequence is CASSAGQSTGNTIYF. The CDR3 region has the DNA TGTGCCAGCAGCGCAGGACAGAGTACTGGAAACACCATATATTTT. The chain joins TRBV6-5 to TRBJ1-3; D is perhaps TRBD1 (6 bases). The CDR3 loop spans 15 amino acids. Germline V CDR1 and CDR2: MNHEY, SVGAGI. V lost 6 bases to trimming and J lost 2 bases, with 14 bases between them.

This clonotype was seen more than once but under ten times. The CDR3 sequence: CASSTELGFPNTEAFF. For the CDR3, the DNA is TGTGCCAGCAGCACCGAATTGGGCTTTCCGAACACTGAAGCTTTCTTT. J is TRBJ1-1 and V is TRBV3-1; no reliable D call. The germline CDR1 and CDR2 sequences are LGHDT and YNNKEL (reference sequence). This CDR3 spans 16 amino acids. V was pared by 5 bases and J by 1 base, with 17 bases between.

This clonotype was seen once. This chain connects TRBV24-1 to TRBJ1-2; D might be TRBD1 (6 bases). This CDR3 comprises 14 residues. Per germline, CDR1 KGHDR and CDR2 SFDVKD. V dropped 9 bases and J dropped 5 bases, with 18 bases sitting between them. The CDR3 DNA follows: TGTGCCACCGGGGGCGCAGGGGATTTGTATGGCTACACCTTC. This sequence encodes CATGGAGDLYGYTF.

Turning to this clonotype: Being one base from a much bigger clone, this may be a read error. The V and J genes are TRBV10-3 and TRBJ2-2; D is possibly TRBD1 (6 bases). CDR3 length: 14 residues. Germline CDR1 and CDR2: ENHRY and SYGVKD. Trimming took off 6 bases at V and 7 bases at J, with 15 bases between the two ends. CDR3 protein: CAIRTQGKDGELFF. CDR3 DNA sequence: TGTGCCATCAGGACACAGGGAAAGGACGGGGAGCTGTTTTTT.

This clonotype was counted a few times. The chain links TRBV20-1 to TRBJ2-3; TRBD2 matches 11 bases. Germline-derived CDR1 and CDR2 are DFQATT and SNEGSKA (reference sequence). Unmatched junction bases numbered 6, after V lost 3 bases and J lost 4 bases. The CDR3 is 15 amino acids. CDR3 bases: TGCAGTGCTAGCCGCCTAGCGGGGGGTGCAGATACGCAGTATTTT. It encodes CSASRLAGGADTQYF.

V gene TRBV18 combines with J gene TRBJ2-7; 13 bases line up with TRBD2. With V trimmed by 3 bases and J by 4 bases, 6 bases remained unmatched. CDR1 is KGHSH, CDR2 LQKENI, per germline. The length of the CDR3 is 16 residues. CDR3 coding DNA: TGTGCCAGCTCACCCGGGACTAGCGGGGTGGCATACGAGCAGTACGTC. Translation: CASSPGTSGVAYEQYV.

This clonotype was seen more than once but under ten times. This chain joins TRBV5-1 and TRBJ2-2, with TRBD1 matching 8 bases. The V gene end was trimmed by 4 bases and the J gene end by 7 bases; junction bases not matched to a gene: 9. The CDR3 spans 15 residues. Germline CDR1 and CDR2: SGHRS and YFSETQ. This CDR3 is CASSLMTGDDGELFF. In DNA, the CDR3 is TGCGCCAGCAGCCTCATGACAGGGGATGACGGGGAGCTGTTTTTT.

This clonotype was seen ten or more times. The V gene is TRBV12-3 or TRBV12-4, the J gene TRBJ1-5; no reliable D call. V dropped 3 bases and J dropped 6 bases, with 3 bases sitting between them. This CDR3 region has 11 residues. The CDR3 bases are TGTGCCAGCAGTTTGGGTCAGCCCCAGCATTTT. It encodes CASSLGQPQHF.

In this sample, this clonotype turned up a few times. The chain joins TRBV6-5 to TRBJ1-2; D gene ambiguous. Germline CDR1 reads MNHEY; CDR2 reads SVGAGI. V lost 2 bases to trimming and J lost 6 bases, with 13 bases between them. This CDR3 is 14 amino acids long. The CDR3 DNA reads TGTGCCAGCAGTTACCTCAGAGGCCGGGATGGCTACACCTTC. This codes for CASSYLRGRDGYTF.

The J gene is TRBJ1-1, the V gene TRBV12-3 or TRBV12-4, with no clear D. This CDR3 is 13 amino acids long. V was clipped by 6 bases and J by 0 bases, with 8 bases between them. CDR3 residues: CASSKGVNTEAFF. DNA of the CDR3: TGTGCCAGCAGCAAAGGCGTGAACACTGAAGCTTTCTTT.

In this sample, this clonotype turned up a few times. The chain uses TRBV21-1 and TRBJ2-7. TRBV21-1 is flagged as a pseudogene. The CDR3 is 10 amino acids. CDR3 coding DNA: TGTGCGGACGGTCACGTTTCGCAGTACGTC. Amino acid sequence: CADGHVSQYV.

This clonotype was detected ten times or more. The chain carries TRBV3-1 and TRBJ2-3; a possible D gene is TRBD2 (6 bases). This CDR3 comprises 14 residues. V dropped 0 bases and J dropped 4 bases, with 8 bases sitting between them. Germline V gene sequence: CDR1 LGHDT, CDR2 YNNKEL (reference sequence). The CDR3 sequence: CASSQDVAADTQYF. The CDR3, as DNA: TGTGCCAGCAGCCAAGATGTAGCGGCAGATACGCAGTATTTT.

The chain links TRBV12-3 or TRBV12-4 to TRBJ2-7; 7 bases are a match to TRBD1. J was trimmed by 3 bases and V by 3 bases; bases with no gene match: 5. CDR3 length: 14 residues. The CDR3: CASSFGDRHYEQYF. The CDR3 region has the DNA TGTGCCAGCAGTTTCGGGGACAGACACTACGAGCAGTACTTC.

The chain employs TRBV2 and TRBJ1-2; TRBD1 agrees at 7 bases. The CDR3 is 12 residues long. Germline CDR1 reads SNHLY; CDR2 reads FYNNEI. V shed 9 bases, J shed 8 bases, and the junction held 9 bases outside the gene matches. The DNA for the CDR3 is TGTGCCAGAACTAAGGGGGCGGAAGGCTACACCTTC. Translating gives CARTKGAEGYTF.

Written as DNA, the CDR3 is TGTGCCTGGCGAGGACTCTTACCCTACGAGCAGTACTTC. Amino acid sequence: CAWRGLLPYEQYF. The chain carries TRBV30 and TRBJ2-7, with D perhaps matching TRBD2 (5 bases). Germline assignment: CDR1 GTSNPN and CDR2 SVGIG (reference sequence). The CDR3 has 13 residues. Trimming shortened V by 5 bases and J by 2 bases, and 13 bases separated the two germline ends. Supplemented by reference TRBV30 and TRBJ2-7, the full variable domain reads SQTIHQWPATLVQPVGSPLSLECTVEGTSNPNLYWYRQAAGRGLQLLFYSVGIGQISSEVPQNLSASRPQDRQFILSSKKLLLSDSGFYLCAWRGLLPYEQYFGPGTRLTVT.